Below are 27 T cell receptor beta chains sequenced from a single sample in a study of CD8 T cells in ankylosing spondylitis (dated by TCRdb to about 2017). Library preparation employed 5' RACE. The data were produced on an Illumina HiSeq 2500. The public sequencing data were trimmed at Q25 with fastp and processed into clonotypes with MiXCR by TCRdb, which kept only in-frame beta chains. CDR3 protein sequences are deduplicated, and each keeps its most common genes and DNA. For this sample the table gives 200,000 or so distinct CDR3 sequences, of which around 13% were detected only once. The top ten hold approximately 10% of the sample. Sequencing was carried out using blood, either unsorted or a sorted T cell fraction (not recorded which). All receptors come from a female donor with ankylosing spondylitis or in good health (not recorded which).

This clonotype was detected ten times or more. V is TRBV11-2 and J is TRBJ2-3, with 9 bases matching TRBD2. The CDR3 contains 19 residues. Germline V gene sequence: CDR1 SGHAT, CDR2 FQNNGV. The V segment lost 2 bases and the J segment 6 bases; nucleotides outside the gene matches: 18. CDR3 DNA: TGTGCCAGCAGCTTATCCATATACTCAGGCGGGAGGGCCTTGGATACGCAGTATTTT. Translation gives CASSLSIYSGGRALDTQYF.

This clonotype was found many times. The chain joins TRBV20-1 to TRBJ2-5, with 8 bases fitting TRBD2. CDR3 length equals 14 residues. The V gene end was trimmed by 6 bases and the J gene end by 4 bases; junction bases not matched to a gene: 10. In germline, CDR1 is DFQATT, CDR2 SNEGSKA (reference sequence). CDR3 region: CSADPSGGLETQYF. The CDR3 coding sequence is TGCAGTGCCGACCCTTCGGGGGGGTTAGAGACCCAGTACTTC.

The rearrangement links TRBV7-2 to TRBJ2-3; possibly TRBD2 for D (6 bases). The germline gives CDR1 SGHTA, CDR2 FQGNSA. The CDR3 spans 16 residues. Deletions cut 1 base from V and 2 bases from J, with 13 bases between. CDR3 amino acids: CASSLGIGRLTDTQYF. For the CDR3, the DNA is TGTGCCAGCAGCTTAGGAATCGGGAGACTCACAGATACGCAGTATTTT.

In its sample, this clonotype was seen many times. V usage is TRBV10-3 and J usage is TRBJ2-7, with 7 bases aligning to TRBD1. Trimming at V came to 10 bases and at J to 1 base, leaving 16 bases not matched to a gene. The CDR3 is 16 amino acids. The germline V gene has CDR1 ENHRY and CDR2 SYGVKD. Here the CDR3 DNA reads TGTGCCACCCTCTCCGACCAGACAGGGATTTCCTACGAGCAGTACTTC. It specifies CATLSDQTGISYEQYF.

The V and J genes are TRBV10-3 and TRBJ2-1; 11 bases agree with TRBD2. The CDR3 spans 15 residues. Germline V lookup: CDR1 ENHRY, CDR2 SYGVKD. V lost 6 bases and J lost 8; bases outside the gene matches: 9. The CDR3 nucleotides read TGTGCCATCAGGGGGCCGGGACTAGCGGTTCATGAGCAGTTCTTC. Translating it yields CAIRGPGLAVHEQFF.

The rearrangement uses TRBV12-3 or TRBV12-4 and TRBJ2-7; D not resolved. The CDR3 length is 12 residues. V dropped 3 bases and J dropped 7 bases, with 10 bases sitting between them. This CDR3 reads CASSLSMREQYF. The CDR3 DNA reads as TGTGCCAGCAGTTTGAGTATGCGAGAGCAGTACTTC.

This clonotype showed up many times. V and J are TRBV27 and TRBJ1-1, with D unclear. The germline V gene has CDR1 MNHEY and CDR2 SMNVEV (reference sequence). The germline V and J ends were trimmed by 3 bases and 0 bases, with 11 bases remaining between them. The CDR3 is 15 residues long. CDR3 nucleotide sequence: TGTGCCAGCAGTTTCGGGGAAGACCTGAACACTGAAGCTTTCTTT. Translating gives CASSFGEDLNTEAFF.

This clonotype was counted many times. V is TRBV20-1 and J is TRBJ2-7; D gene ambiguous. Germline lookup yields CDR1 DFQATT and CDR2 SNEGSKA (reference sequence). Trimming removed 5 bases from V and 5 bases from J, with 19 bases in between. CDR3 length equals 14 residues. The chain's CDR3 is CSAQEGQVGDEQYF. CDR3 nucleotides: TGCAGTGCTCAGGAAGGGCAGGTGGGCGACGAGCAGTACTTC.

Ten or more counts support this clonotype. V usage is TRBV20-1 and J usage is TRBJ1-2; D not certain. CDR1 DFQATT and CDR2 SNEGSKA come from the germline V gene (reference sequence). The V end lost 3 bases, the J end lost 4 bases, and 9 bases lay between the germline ends. The CDR3 runs to 12 residues. The CDR3 DNA reads TGCAGTGCTAGTACTACCACCTATGGCTACACCTTC. Its protein product is CSASTTTYGYTF.

Many counts were recorded for this clonotype. The V call is TRBV7-8, the J call TRBJ1-2; no definite D call. The ends were cut back, 7 bases at V and 8 bases at J, with 20 bases in the middle. The CDR3 contains 14 residues. Germline loops: CDR1 SGHVS, CDR2 FQNEAQ. The CDR3 bases are TGTGCCAGCACCAACCTAAAAAGGAAAAAGGGCTACACCTTC. Translation gives CASTNLKRKKGYTF.

The count of this clonotype is one. Being one base from a much bigger clone, this may be a read error. This chain joins TRBV5-4 and TRBJ1-1; TRBD1 is a possible D gene (6 bases). Germline V gives CDR1 SGHNT, CDR2 YYREEE (reference sequence). The CDR3 has 12 amino acids. The V and J ends lost 1 base and 11 bases respectively, with 12 bases between them. The CDR3 region is CASSLNAGEAFF. The CDR3 DNA reads as TGTGCCAGCAGCTTGAACGCAGGGGAGGCTTTCTTT. Together with reference TRBV5-4 and TRBJ1-1, the CDR3 gives the full variable domain: ETGVTQSPTHLIKTRGQQVTLRCSSQSGHNTVSWYQQALGQGPQFIFQYYREEENGRGNFPPRFSGLQFPNYSSELNVNALELDDSALYLCASSLNAGEAFFGQGTRLTVV.

This clonotype was counted at least ten times. CDR3 residues: CASRLGASSGPQETQYF. As DNA, the CDR3 is TGTGCCAGCAGACTTGGGGCGTCTAGCGGGCCTCAAGAGACCCAGTACTTC. The chain couples TRBV7-9 to TRBJ2-5; 8 positions match TRBD2. Germline V gene lookup returns CDR1 SEHNR and CDR2 FQNEAQ (reference sequence). The trim removed 6 bases at V and 2 bases at J, leaving 14 bases unmatched. This CDR3 has 17 residues.

The sample holds many counts of this clonotype. The rearrangement uses TRBV20-1 and TRBJ2-2; 8 nucleotides line up with TRBD2. Germline values: CDR1 DFQATT, CDR2 SNEGSKA (reference sequence). Unmatched junction bases numbered 8, after V lost 6 bases and J lost 5 bases. The CDR3 sequence is 14 residues long. In DNA form, the CDR3 reads TGCAGTGCCCCCCGTGGGACTAGTACCGGGGAGCTGTTTTTT. Amino acids: CSAPRGTSTGELFF.

This clonotype was counted at least ten times. The chain joins TRBV3-1 to TRBJ1-4; D might be TRBD1 (6 bases). This CDR3 region has 13 residues. Trimming removed 4 bases at V and 12 bases at J, with 15 bases between. Germline CDR1 and CDR2: LGHDT and YNNKEL (reference sequence). CDR3 nucleotide sequence: TGTGCCAGCAGCCGGGGGCACCTGGGAGAACTGTTTTTT. It yields the protein CASSRGHLGELFF. Filled out from reference TRBV3-1 and TRBJ1-4, the complete variable domain reads DTAVSQTPKYLVTQMGNDKSIKCEQNLGHDTMYWYKQDSKKFLKIMFSYNNKELIINETVPNRFSPKSPDKAHLNLHINSLELGDSAVYFCASSRGHLGELFFGSGTQLSVL.

This clonotype was picked up a small number of times. The chain recombines TRBV12-3 or TRBV12-4 with TRBJ2-6, with no clear D. This CDR3 is 15 amino acids long. With 8 bases removed from V and 0 bases from J, the gap between germline ends came to 11 bases. CDR3 sequence reads: CASRLLSSGANVLTF. CDR3 in DNA: TGTGCCAGCCGCCTACTTAGCTCTGGGGCCAACGTCCTGACTTTC.

For this clonotype: A much larger clonotype is one base distant, so this may be a read error. V is TRBV7-8 and J is TRBJ1-4; D gene unclear. Germline V gene sequence: CDR1 SGHVS, CDR2 FQNEAQ. This CDR3 has 14 residues. In nucleotides, the CDR3 is TGTGCCGGCAGCCACCGGAGGGCGGGTGAAAAACTGTTTTTT. Translated: CAGSHRRAGEKLFF.

This chain uses TRBV30 with TRBJ2-3; D remains ambiguous. Germline V gene lookup returns CDR1 GTSNPN and CDR2 SVGIG (reference sequence). The CDR3 contains 12 residues. Trimming shortened V by 4 bases and J by 3 bases, and 8 bases separated the two germline ends. CDR3 sequence reads: CAWKLRTDTQYF. The DNA of the CDR3 is TGTGCCTGGAAGCTGCGGACAGATACGCAGTATTTT.

This sequence joins TRBV5-1 and TRBJ2-1; TRBD1 aligns across 8 bases. The J segment lost 6 bases and the V segment lost 0 bases, leaving 5 bases of the junction unmatched. The CDR3 is made up of 15 amino acids. Germline V gene lookup returns CDR1 SGHRS and CDR2 YFSETQ. The chain's CDR3 is CASSLVPDRGNEQFF. The DNA for the CDR3 is TGCGCCAGCAGCTTGGTCCCCGACAGGGGCAATGAGCAGTTCTTC.

There are a few counts of this clonotype. The chain employs TRBV6-4 and TRBJ2-3; 8 positions match TRBD1. Germline-derived CDR1 and CDR2 are MRHNA and SNTAGT. V shed 10 bases, J shed 0 bases, and the junction held 6 bases outside the gene matches. CDR3 length: 14 residues. CDR3 in amino acids: CATADRDSTDTQYF. The CDR3, as DNA: TGTGCCACCGCGGACAGGGATAGCACAGATACGCAGTATTTT.

About this clonotype: A much larger clonotype is one base distant, so this may be a read error. This chain uses TRBV12-3 or TRBV12-4 with TRBJ1-2, with D unresolved. This CDR3 is built from 13 residues. The CDR3 is CVSSLTDNYGYTF. The CDR3 DNA follows: TGTGTCAGCAGTTTAACAGATAACTATGGCTACACCTTC.

The chain links TRBV7-8 to TRBJ2-7, with D perhaps given as TRBD1 or TRBD2 (5 bases each). V was trimmed by 4 bases and J by 3 bases, leaving 13 bases between them. This CDR3 has 14 residues. Germline loops: CDR1 SGHVS, CDR2 FQNEAQ. As DNA, the CDR3 is TGTGCCAGCAGCTCTAGCCCGGGGCACTACGAGCAGTACTTC. It translates to CASSSSPGHYEQYF.

This clonotype was seen a handful of times. This chain uses TRBV12-3 or TRBV12-4 with TRBJ2-7; either TRBD1 or TRBD2 may fit D (5 bases each). The V gene lost 4 bases and the J gene lost 8 bases, with 12 bases spanning the gap. The CDR3 has 12 amino acids. CDR3 sequence reads: CASSSNPGQQYF. CDR3 nucleotide sequence: TGTGCCAGCAGTTCGAATCCGGGACAGCAGTACTTC.

The chain links TRBV12-3 or TRBV12-4 to TRBJ1-6; tentatively, D is TRBD1 (5 bases). The CDR3 has 15 residues. Trimming took 3 bases from V and 5 from J, leaving 11 bases between them. The chain's CDR3 is CASSLHRLHNSPLHF. The DNA of the CDR3 is TGTGCCAGCAGTTTGCACAGGCTCCATAATTCACCCCTCCACTTT.

Note on this clonotype: A read error may explain this, as a much larger clone is one base away. V usage is TRBV27 and J usage is TRBJ2-7, with 8 nucleotides matching TRBD1. After removal of 5 bases from V and 5 bases from J, the junction contained 11 bases not matched to a gene. The CDR3 is 15 amino acids. Per germline, CDR1 MNHEY and CDR2 SMNVEV (reference sequence). As DNA, the CDR3 is TGTGCCAGCAGTCTTGTCCCAGGGGGCGGAAACGAGCAGTACTTC. Its protein product is CASSLVPGGGNEQYF.

To note about this clonotype: The junction and the germline gene differ at one end; a read error may be behind it. The gene calls are TRBV27 and TRBJ1-5; D call uncertain. Germline lookup yields CDR1 MNHEY and CDR2 SMNVEV (reference sequence). There are 15 residues in the CDR3. This chain's CDR3 is CASSLSGPLNQLQHF. The CDR3 coding sequence is TGTGCCAGCAGTTTATCCGGACCCCTGAATCAGCTCCAGCATTTT.

This clonotype was detected a few times. The chain is built from TRBV11-2 and TRBJ2-1, with D uncertain. V was shortened by 0 bases and J by 10 bases, with 13 bases between the two germline ends. The CDR3 covers 14 residues. Germline loops: CDR1 SGHAT, CDR2 FQNNGV. In nucleotides, the CDR3 is TGTGCCAGCAGCTTAGATCGCGGCAGAGAAGAGCAGTTCTTC. It yields the protein CASSLDRGREEQFF.

The chain is built from TRBV12-5 and TRBJ2-7; 9 bases align to TRBD2. Per the germline V gene, CDR1 is LGHNT and CDR2 is FRNRAP. This CDR3 is 15 amino acids long. V lost 4 bases to trimming and J lost 2 bases; unmatched junction nucleotides: 6. The CDR3 loop reads CASGSSSGITYEQYF. The CDR3 DNA reads TGTGCTAGTGGTTCCTCTAGCGGGATTACCTACGAGCAGTACTTC.